These 8 T cell receptor beta chains were sequenced from one sample in a study of T cell changes during pregnancy in multiple sclerosis. Clones were read by immunoSEQ multiplex PCR, and TCRdb kept only the in-frame ones, dropping some. This table has around 40,000 clones, roughly 93% appearing once. Sequences were derived from CD8+ T cells from peripheral blood mononuclear cells, sampled in the third trimester of pregnancy. All receptors come from a female donor with multiple sclerosis, enrolled in a pregnancy study.

The rearrangement joins TRBV6-6 to TRBJ2-7, with a weak D call TRBD1 (6 bases). This CDR3 comprises 15 residues. Trimming cost V 7 bases and J 4 bases, with 20 bases left between them. Germline CDR1 reads MNHNY; CDR2 reads SVGAGI (reference sequence). CDR3 nucleotide sequence: TGTGCCAGCACGACGTGGGGGCAGGAAGGATACGAGCAGTACTTC. As protein: CASTTWGQEGYEQYF.

The chain links TRBV2 to TRBJ1-2, with TRBD1 matching 11 bases. The germline V gene encodes CDR1 SNHLY and CDR2 FYNNEI. J gave up 4 bases and V 6 bases, and 7 bases lay outside the gene matches. The CDR3 is 15 amino acids. The CDR3 region has the DNA TGTGCCAGCAGGGGTGGGACAGGGGGTTCCTATGGCTACACCTTC. Residues: CASRGGTGGSYGYTF.

V is TRBV7-6 and J is TRBJ2-1, with D perhaps matching TRBD2 (6 bases). Germline CDR1 is SGHVS and CDR2 is FNYEAQ. The CDR3 is made up of 16 amino acids. Trimming stripped 2 bases from V and 5 bases from J, with 16 bases between. The CDR3 spells CASSLSSGGINNEQFF. In DNA, the CDR3 is TGTGCCAGCAGCTTATCGTCGGGCGGGATCAACAATGAGCAGTTCTTC.

The rearrangement links TRBV29-1 to TRBJ2-1; weak D call: TRBD2 (5 bases). This CDR3 region has 15 residues. The ends were cut back, 3 bases at V and 4 bases at J, with 16 bases in the middle. Germline V gene sequence: CDR1 SQVTM, CDR2 ANQGSEA. The CDR3 nucleotides are TGCAGCGTTGAGGATCGGGGTCAGACGTACAATGAGCAGTTCTTC. Its translation: CSVEDRGQTYNEQFF.

V usage is TRBV29-1 and J usage is TRBJ1-5, with D maybe TRBD1 (5 bases). This CDR3 is 12 amino acids long. Germline V gene lookup returns CDR1 SQVTM and CDR2 ANQGSEA. Trimming took off 6 bases at V and 3 bases at J, with 9 bases between the two ends. CDR3 region: CSVGQYNQPQHF. CDR3 bases: TGCAGCGTCGGACAATACAATCAGCCCCAGCATTTT.

This rearrangement joins TRBV11-2 to TRBJ2-7; TRBD1 is a possible D gene (5 bases). This CDR3 contains 11 residues. Trimming took 5 bases from V and 10 from J, leaving 12 bases between them. CDR1 SGHAT and CDR2 FQNNGV come from the germline V gene. CDR3 region: CASSPRQFQYF. CDR3 DNA sequence: TGTGCCAGCAGCCCCCGACAGTTTCAGTACTTC.

This rearrangement joins TRBV30 to TRBJ1-5; TRBD1 matches 8 bases. The germline V gene encodes CDR1 GTSNPN and CDR2 SVGIG (reference sequence). CDR3 size: 16 residues. With V trimmed by 4 bases and J by 6 bases, 14 bases remained unmatched. The CDR3 coding sequence is TGTGCCTGGAACAGAGGACAGGGTAGTCAGAGTCAGCCCCAGCATTTT. This gives the protein CAWNRGQGSQSQPQHF.

The chain joins TRBV6-6 to TRBJ1-1; D may be TRBD1 (5 bases). Trimming cost V 10 bases and J 1 base, with 16 bases left between them. CDR1 is MNHNY and CDR2 is SVGAGI in the germline V gene (reference sequence). The CDR3 is 14 residues long. The chain's CDR3 is CATQQAGQNTEAFF. CDR3 DNA sequence: TGTGCCACCCAACAGGCAGGGCAGAACACTGAAGCTTTCTTT.